Shown below are 6 T cell receptor beta chains from a single sample sequenced in a study of cytomegalovirus exposure and HLA in healthy donors. PCR amplification relied on 60 Vbeta primers (plus 13 Jbeta primers). Method: immunoSEQ multiplex PCR; TCRdb's copy keeps in-frame clones and lacks some. The sample yields some 130,000 clones, around three quarters seen once. Sequencing was carried out using PBMCs. Receptor source: a man between 18 and 35 years old in good health and CMV-seronegative.

This chain links TRBV4-1 with TRBJ1-5; D might be TRBD1 (5 bases). The CDR3 has 14 residues. Trimming left V 0 bases short and J 2 bases short, with 5 bases between. Germline V gene data show CDR1 as MGHRA and CDR2 as YSYEKL. The CDR3 region is CASSQDRGNQPQHF. In DNA form, the CDR3 reads TGCGCCAGCAGCCAAGACAGGGGCAATCAGCCCCAGCATTTT.

This clone came up a few times. V usage is TRBV11-2 and J usage is TRBJ2-2; 8 bases agree with TRBD2. Germline loops: CDR1 SGHAT, CDR2 FQNNGV. CDR3 length: 15 residues. With 3 bases clipped from V and 2 bases from J, the junction kept 2 bases outside the gene matches. The CDR3 spells CASSFTSGNTGELFF. The CDR3, as DNA: TGTGCCAGCAGCTTTACTAGCGGTAACACCGGGGAGCTGTTTTTT.

The genes are TRBV7-2 and TRBJ2-3; D ambiguous. V was pared by 1 base and J by 6 bases, with 11 bases between. Germline loops: CDR1 SGHTA, CDR2 FQGNSA. CDR3 length: 14 amino acids. The CDR3 region has the DNA TGTGCCAGCAGCTTAGTATTTCTTCTGGATACGCAGTATTTT. Translation: CASSLVFLLDTQYF.

This clone appeared a few times. V is TRBV2 and J is TRBJ1-4; 9 nucleotides agree with TRBD1. The CDR3 consists of 15 residues. Germline lookup yields CDR1 SNHLY and CDR2 FYNNEI. V dropped 6 bases and J dropped 8; count of bases not matched to a gene: 10. The CDR3 coding sequence is TGTGCCAGCAGCGTAATCCGGGACAGGGTAGAAAAACTGTTTTTT. Protein: CASSVIRDRVEKLFF.

The chain has TRBV5-4 and TRBJ1-6; perhaps TRBD1 as D (5 bases). CDR1 and CDR2 from the germline V gene are SGHNT and YYREEE (reference sequence). This CDR3 contains 15 residues. V lost 4 bases and J lost 9, with 17 bases in between. As DNA, the CDR3 is TGTGCCAGCAGCCTGAGGACATCACAGTCTTCACCCCTCCACTTT. It specifies CASSLRTSQSSPLHF.

The V gene is TRBV9, the J gene TRBJ2-1; 8 bases match TRBD1. Germline-derived CDR1 and CDR2 are SGDLS and YYNGEE. This CDR3 spans 14 amino acids. The V segment lost 1 base and the J segment 7 bases; nucleotides outside the gene matches: 4. DNA for the CDR3: TGTGCCAGCAGCGTAATGGGACAGGTGAATGAGCAGTTCTTC. It codes for CASSVMGQVNEQFF.